This entry lists 2 T cell receptor beta chains sequenced from one sample in a study of OX40 agonist ivuxolimab in advanced cancers. Library generation was performed with the immunoSEQ multiplex PCR assay. The immuneACCESS repertoire file appears here via TCRdb, limited to in-frame rearrangements. These files lack a portion of the clones; in checked studies, under half of the deficit traces to unresolved V genes, and the cause of the others is not known. A total of under 85,000 clones appear in this sample, 80% to 90% of them only once. Together, the top ten hold roughly 4.3% of the sample. The sample here was CD4+ or CD8+ T cells sorted from blood, taken in a trial of the OX40 agonist ivuxolimab. The receptors originated from an adult with an advanced solid tumor such as melanoma, head and neck, liver or kidney cancer.

This rearrangement joins TRBV2 to TRBJ2-7; a possible D gene is TRBD2 (5 bases). The CDR3 has 16 residues. Trimming stripped 3 bases from V and 6 bases from J, with 21 bases between. Germline V gives CDR1 SNHLY, CDR2 FYNNEI. The CDR3 region has the DNA TGTGCCAGCAGTGAGGCCAGCGGTCGATCGCGACTCGAGCAGTACTTC. This translates into CASSEASGRSRLEQYF. The variable domain in full, completed from reference TRBV2 and TRBJ2-7, reads EPEVTQTPSHQVTQMGQEVILRCVPISNHLYFYWYRQILGQKVEFLVSFYNNEISEKSEIFDDQFSVERPDGSNFTLKIRSTKLEDSAMYFCASSEASGRSRLEQYFGPGTRLTVT.

This chain connects TRBV27 to TRBJ2-2; D gene ambiguous. This CDR3 spans 16 amino acids. Trimming pared 3 bases from V and 0 bases from J, leaving 11 bases between. Germline V gives CDR1 MNHEY, CDR2 SMNVEV (reference sequence). In DNA form, the CDR3 reads TGTGCCAGCAGTTTGGGTAGGATCGCGAACACCGGGGAGCTGTTTTTT. Its protein is CASSLGRIANTGELFF.